These 23 T cell receptor beta chains were all obtained from the same sample, sequenced in a study of shared clonotypes between healthy human individuals. Data came from immunoSEQ multiplex PCR; TCRdb stores just in-frame clones and leaves some out. Of 2.3 million or so clones in the sample, approximately 95% were seen once. The sequenced material came from naive CD4+ T cells from PBMCs. The subset: CD45RA+ positively selected. These TCRs come from a man aged 18 to 29 in good health. Some clones in this sample may be carry-over from other donors' samples.

This clone has a single count. Other DNA sequences within the sample encode an identical CDR3. This chain links TRBV7-9 with TRBJ2-3; D is uncertain. There are 14 residues in the CDR3. V was clipped by 2 bases and J by 0 bases, with 6 bases between them. Germline V gives CDR1 SEHNR, CDR2 FQNEAQ (reference sequence). CDR3 nucleotide sequence: TGTGCCAGCAGCTTAACCGGTAGCACAGATACGCAGTATTTT. As protein: CASSLTGSTDTQYF.

The chain carries TRBV11-1 and TRBJ1-1; 10 positions match TRBD1. Germline CDR1 is SGHAT and CDR2 is FQDESV (reference sequence). The length of the CDR3 is 16 residues. Losses at the gene ends were 5 bases for V and 5 bases for J; bases not matched to a gene: 11. Here the CDR3 reads CASSPWTGGVGTEAFF. The CDR3 DNA reads TGTGCCAGCAGCCCATGGACAGGGGGAGTAGGTACTGAAGCTTTCTTT.

The CDR3 DNA reads TGTGCCAGCAGCCGGGACAGCTATAATTCACCCCTCCACTTT. This sequence encodes CASSRDSYNSPLHF. V is TRBV5-4 and J is TRBJ1-6, with 7 bases matching TRBD1. The trim removed 4 bases at V and 3 bases at J, leaving 1 base unmatched. CDR3 size: 14 residues. Germline-derived CDR1 and CDR2 are SGHNT and YYREEE (reference sequence). Filled out from reference TRBV5-4 and TRBJ1-6, the complete variable domain reads ETGVTQSPTHLIKTRGQQVTLRCSSQSGHNTVSWYQQALGQGPQFIFQYYREEENGRGNFPPRFSGLQFPNYSSELNVNALELDDSALYLCASSRDSYNSPLHFGNGTRLTVT.

Details on this clone: This sample includes further DNA sequences coding for the same CDR3. The V call is TRBV19, the J call TRBJ1-1; unclear D gene. V dropped 0 bases and J dropped 0 bases, with 8 bases sitting between them. The germline V gene has CDR1 LNHDA and CDR2 SQIVND (reference sequence). This CDR3 is 15 amino acids long. This CDR3 reads CASSIEGQLNTEAFF. The CDR3 bases are TGTGCCAGTAGTATAGAAGGCCAGTTGAACACTGAAGCTTTCTTT. The variable domain in full, completed from reference TRBV19 and TRBJ1-1, reads DGGITQSPKYLFRKEGQNVTLSCEQNLNHDAMYWYRQDPGQGLRLIYYSQIVNDFQKGDIAEGYSVSREKKESFPLTVTSAQKNPTAFYLCASSIEGQLNTEAFFGQGTRLTVV.

This sequence joins TRBV27 and TRBJ1-5; D ambiguous. Trimming pared 6 bases from V and 4 bases from J, leaving 10 bases between. This CDR3 spans 13 amino acids. The germline V gene encodes CDR1 MNHEY and CDR2 SMNVEV (reference sequence). CDR3 region: CASSLWRNQPQHF. CDR3 DNA sequence: TGTGCCAGCAGCCTGTGGAGGAATCAGCCCCAGCATTTT.

The chain uses TRBV6-1 and TRBJ1-2, with D perhaps matching TRBD1 (6 bases). Looked up from germline, CDR1 is MNHNS and CDR2 is SASEGT. Trimming took off 2 bases at V and 4 bases at J, with 8 bases between the two ends. There are 13 residues in the CDR3. The CDR3 loop reads CASSEQGIYGYTF. Here the CDR3 DNA reads TGTGCCAGCAGTGAACAGGGGATCTATGGCTACACCTTC.

V and J are TRBV9 and TRBJ2-3, with unresolved D. The V gene's germline CDR1 is SGDLS and CDR2 YYNGEE. This CDR3 is 13 amino acids long. Trimming left V 4 bases short and J 8 bases short, with 14 bases between. CDR3 DNA sequence: TGTGCCAGCAGCCCTCGATTCGTTAGTACGCAGTATTTT. This encodes CASSPRFVSTQYF.

The chain joins TRBV4-1 to TRBJ2-7, with 7 bases lining up with TRBD2. CDR3 length: 15 amino acids. Germline CDR1 is MGHRA and CDR2 is YSYEKL. The junction had 8 bases not matched to a gene; V was cut back by 3 bases and J by 3 bases. The chain's CDR3 is CASSHQGRGDYEQYF. CDR3 DNA sequence: TGCGCCAGCAGCCATCAAGGACGGGGGGACTACGAGCAGTACTTC.

This chain connects TRBV28 to TRBJ1-2; D gene uncertain. This CDR3 contains 14 residues. Between the trimmed V and J ends, which lost 1 base and 8 bases, there was a span of 14 bases. The germline V gene has CDR1 MDHEN and CDR2 SYDVKM. CDR3: CASSLSIGLMGYTF. DNA for the CDR3: TGTGCCAGCAGTTTATCTATTGGTCTTATGGGCTACACCTTC.

The V call is TRBV27, the J call TRBJ2-2, with 13 bases aligning to TRBD2. Losses at the gene ends were 3 bases for V and 6 bases for J; bases not matched to a gene: 13. Germline loops: CDR1 MNHEY, CDR2 SMNVEV (reference sequence). The CDR3 spans 19 residues. DNA of the CDR3: TGTGCCAGCAGTTTTCGACTCGTACCGGGACTAGCGGGGTCCGGGGAGCTGTTTTTT. It specifies CASSFRLVPGLAGSGELFF.

CDR3 DNA: TGCGCCACCAACGCGGGAGGCGCCGGGACCCAGTACTTC. Translating gives CATNAGGAGTQYF. The chain employs TRBV5-1 and TRBJ2-5, with 8 nucleotides matching TRBD2. The CDR3 is 13 residues long. Germline values: CDR1 SGHRS, CDR2 YFSETQ. Trimming removed 9 bases from V and 7 bases from J; junction bases left unmatched: 11.

The rearrangement links TRBV4-2 to TRBJ2-3; 11 bases match TRBD2. This CDR3 has 18 residues. V shed 0 bases and J 4 bases; nucleotides not matched to a gene: 9. The V gene's germline CDR1 is LGHNA and CDR2 YNFKEQ. As DNA, the CDR3 is TGTGCCAGCAGCCAAGATGGGCTAGCGGGAGGATTTTCAGATACGCAGTATTTT. The encoded protein is CASSQDGLAGGFSDTQYF.

This chain joins TRBV28 and TRBJ2-7; D call uncertain. CDR3 size: 15 residues. Germline values: CDR1 MDHEN, CDR2 SYDVKM. Trimming removed 3 bases from V and 0 bases from J, with 12 bases in between. The CDR3 DNA sequence: TGTGCCAGCAGTTTTGTGCGACAAAGCTCCTACGAGCAGTACTTC. Its translation is CASSFVRQSSYEQYF. The whole variable domain, remainder taken from reference TRBV28 and TRBJ2-7, is DVKVTQSSRYLVKRTGEKVFLECVQDMDHENMFWYRQDPGLGLRLIYFSYDVKMKEKGDIPEGYSVSREKKERFSLILESASTNQTSMYLCASSFVRQSSYEQYFGPGTRLTVT.

The rearrangement uses TRBV27 and TRBJ2-2; perhaps TRBD2 as D (6 bases). Trimming removed 1 base at V and 0 bases at J, with 12 bases between. Germline V CDR1 and CDR2: MNHEY, SMNVEV (reference sequence). This CDR3 has 17 amino acids. DNA for the CDR3: TGTGCCAGCAGTTTATTTTGGAGGGGATCGAACACCGGGGAGCTGTTTTTT. Translated, it gives CASSLFWRGSNTGELFF.

The gene calls are TRBV4-3 and TRBJ2-1; 8 positions match TRBD2. Germline CDR1 LGHNA, CDR2 YSLEER. The CDR3 has 16 amino acids. J lost 0 bases, V lost 3 bases, and 4 bases had no gene match. The CDR3 reads CASSHVTSGSYNEQFF. The CDR3 DNA reads as TGCGCCAGCAGCCATGTTACTAGCGGCTCCTACAATGAGCAGTTCTTC.

The chain combines TRBV28 with TRBJ1-5; a weak D match, TRBD1 (5 bases). Germline V CDR1 and CDR2: MDHEN, SYDVKM. V was pared by 5 bases and J by 3 bases, with 11 bases between. There are 14 residues in the CDR3. The CDR3 sequence: CASSEGPNNQPQHF. Written as DNA, the CDR3 is TGTGCCAGCAGTGAGGGGCCGAACAATCAGCCCCAGCATTTT. The complete variable domain, with remaining parts taken from reference TRBV28 and TRBJ1-5, reads DVKVTQSSRYLVKRTGEKVFLECVQDMDHENMFWYRQDPGLGLRLIYFSYDVKMKEKGDIPEGYSVSREKKERFSLILESASTNQTSMYLCASSEGPNNQPQHFGDGTRLSIL.

V gene TRBV28 combines with J gene TRBJ2-5, with a weak D call TRBD1 (6 bases). In germline, CDR1 is MDHEN, CDR2 SYDVKM. The CDR3 covers 14 residues. Trimming stripped 5 bases from V and 1 base from J, with 11 bases between. CDR3 in DNA: TGTGCCAGCAGTACCCAGGGGCTCCAAGAGACCCAGTACTTC. Translated, it gives CASSTQGLQETQYF.

V usage is TRBV28 and J usage is TRBJ1-2; D uncertain. The CDR3 totals 13 residues. Trimming removed 5 bases at V and 4 bases at J, with 11 bases between. CDR1 and CDR2 from the germline V gene are MDHEN and SYDVKM. Here the CDR3 reads CASSRTGAYGYTF. In DNA form, the CDR3 reads TGTGCCAGCAGTCGGACGGGTGCCTATGGCTACACCTTC.

A note on this clone: The sample contains more than one DNA sequence encoding this CDR3. J is TRBJ2-3 and V is TRBV7-9; 9 nucleotides agree with TRBD1. Germline V gene sequence: CDR1 SEHNR, CDR2 FQNEAQ (reference sequence). The V segment lost 5 bases and the J segment 3 bases; nucleotides outside the gene matches: 3. The CDR3 has 14 amino acids. The CDR3 sequence is CASSTDRGTDTQYF. Here the CDR3 DNA reads TGTGCCAGCAGCACGGACAGGGGTACAGATACGCAGTATTTT. The variable domain in full, with the rest retrieved from reference TRBV7-9 and TRBJ2-3, is DTGVSQNPRHKITKRGQNVTFRCDPISEHNRLYWYRQTLGQGPEFLTYFQNEAQLEKSRLLSDRFSAERPKGSFSTLEIQRTEQGDSAMYLCASSTDRGTDTQYFGPGTRLTVL.

The chain is built from TRBV7-6 and TRBJ1-3; TRBD1 matches at 7 bases. The CDR3 sequence is 16 residues long. Germline assignment: CDR1 SGHVS and CDR2 FNYEAQ. V shed 3 bases and J 0 bases; nucleotides not matched to a gene: 5. This CDR3 reads CASSFPGDSSGNTIYF. In DNA form, the CDR3 reads TGTGCCAGCAGCTTCCCCGGGGACAGCTCTGGAAACACCATATATTTT.

V usage is TRBV28 and J usage is TRBJ1-2, with 7 nucleotides matching TRBD1. Trimming took 7 bases from V and 8 from J; bases not matched to a gene: 10. This CDR3 contains 13 residues. CDR1 MDHEN and CDR2 SYDVKM come from the germline V gene. The DNA for the CDR3 is TGTGCCAGCACCCTACCGGGACAGAGGGGCTACACCTTC. Translation: CASTLPGQRGYTF.

The V call is TRBV27, the J call TRBJ1-1, with unresolved D. The CDR3 covers 14 residues. V was trimmed by 6 bases and J by 0 bases, leaving 11 bases between them. Germline CDR1 is MNHEY and CDR2 is SMNVEV (reference sequence). The CDR3 bases are TGTGCCAGCAGCCCCGACGGCATGAACACTGAAGCTTTCTTT. It encodes CASSPDGMNTEAFF.

Remarks on this clone: Other DNA sequences in this specimen translate into the identical CDR3. This chain joins TRBV9 and TRBJ2-5; 7 bases align to TRBD1. This CDR3 region has 13 residues. CDR1 and CDR2 (germline): SGDLS, YYNGEE. The V gene end was trimmed by 2 bases and the J gene end by 4 bases; junction bases not matched to a gene: 2. The CDR3 DNA reads as TGTGCCAGCAGCGTTACAGGGGCAGAGACCCAGTACTTC. Amino acid sequence: CASSVTGAETQYF.